Listed below are T cell receptor beta chains from one sample, sequenced in a study of T-cell memory formation after mild COVID-19. A single record per CDR3 protein comes from TCRdb applying MiXCR to the 5' RACE reads. The sample has hundreds of thousands of distinct CDR3 sequences; more than 15% are singletons. The sample taken for sequencing was PBMCs or a T cell subset sorted from them (not recorded which). The receptors were sampled from an adult woman who had mild COVID-19 (a few samples of this study predate the infection). Cell type and time point are not known. The CDR3 runs from the conserved cysteine through the conserved F or W. Fields, in order: D gene, clone size, J gene, V gene, CDR3 DNA, CDR3 protein. A D gene is named only where the DNA matches it firmly. Some rows mark clone size as missing; the rest say once, few, many or name a class of expanded clone.

D gene: -; clone size: few; J gene: TRBJ1-2; V gene: TRBV4-2; CDR3 DNA: TGTGCCAGCAGCCAAGATGGACTCCTGATAACTTATGGCTACACCTTC; CDR3 protein: CASSQDGLLITYGYTF
D gene: -; clone size: -; J gene: TRBJ2-7; V gene: TRBV14; CDR3 DNA: TGTGCCAGCAGCCAAGTCGTACCCTACGAGCAGTACTTC; CDR3 protein: CASSQVVPYEQYF
D gene: TRBD2; clone size: -; J gene: TRBJ2-7; V gene: TRBV7-3; CDR3 DNA: TGTGCCAGCAGCTTAACGGGAGGGCCGGGGGAGCAGTACTTC; CDR3 protein: CASSLTGGPGEQYF
D gene: TRBD1; clone size: few; J gene: TRBJ1-1; V gene: TRBV3-1; CDR3 DNA: TGTGCCAGCAGCCAAGCGGACAGGCTGAACACTGAAGCTTTCTTT; CDR3 protein: CASSQADRLNTEAFF
D gene: -; clone size: few; J gene: TRBJ1-2; V gene: TRBV20-1; CDR3 DNA: TGCAGTGCCCAGGGAGTTTGGAGCTATGGCTACACCTTC; CDR3 protein: CSAQGVWSYGYTF
D gene: -; clone size: -; J gene: TRBJ2-5; V gene: TRBV7-3; CDR3 DNA: TGTGCCAGCAGCTTATCACCTGAGGGGACCCAGTACTTC; CDR3 protein: CASSLSPEGTQYF
D gene: TRBD2; clone size: few; J gene: TRBJ2-3; V gene: TRBV9; CDR3 DNA: TGTGCCAGCAGCCCAAGCGGGAGAAAAGATACGCAGTATTTT; CDR3 protein: CASSPSGRKDTQYF
D gene: TRBD2; clone size: -; J gene: TRBJ2-5; V gene: TRBV9; CDR3 DNA: TGTGCCAGCAGCGACCCGGGACTAGCGGAAGGAGCCCTTCAGTACCAAGAGACCCAGTACTTC; CDR3 protein: CASSDPGLAEGALQYQETQYF
D gene: -; clone size: few; J gene: TRBJ2-1; V gene: TRBV4-1; CDR3 DNA: TGCGCCAGCAGCCCGCAGGGGACTTCCTACAATGAGCAGTTCTTC; CDR3 protein: CASSPQGTSYNEQFF
D gene: -; clone size: few; J gene: TRBJ2-7; V gene: TRBV6-5; CDR3 DNA: TGTGCCAGCAGTTACTCGCCTCAATCCTACGAGCAGTACTTC; CDR3 protein: CASSYSPQSYEQYF
D gene: -; clone size: -; J gene: TRBJ1-4; V gene: TRBV9; CDR3 DNA: TGTGCCAGCAGCCATAGCGGACAGACAAATGAAAAACTGTTTTTT; CDR3 protein: CASSHSGQTNEKLFF
D gene: -; clone size: few; J gene: TRBJ2-3; V gene: TRBV7-2; CDR3 DNA: TGTGCCAGCAGCCCGGTGGGGGCGTCCCGGCGTGGGGTTAGCACAGATACGCAGTATTTT; CDR3 protein: CASSPVGASRRGVSTDTQYF
D gene: -; clone size: -; J gene: TRBJ2-1; V gene: TRBV7-2; CDR3 DNA: TGTGCCAGCAGCTTAACGGGGAGACGGCCCGGTAGCTCCTACAATGAGCAGTTCTTC; CDR3 protein: CASSLTGRRPGSSYNEQFF
D gene: TRBD1; clone size: -; J gene: TRBJ1-6; V gene: TRBV20-1; CDR3 DNA: TGCAGTGCTAGTCAGGGGGGCGCAGGTTCACCCCTCCACTTT; CDR3 protein: CSASQGGAGSPLHF
D gene: -; clone size: few; J gene: TRBJ1-2; V gene: TRBV7-9; CDR3 DNA: TGTGCCAGCAGCCCGGTGGAGGCTGACAACTATGGCTACACCTTC; CDR3 protein: CASSPVEADNYGYTF
D gene: -; clone size: few; J gene: TRBJ2-7; V gene: TRBV6-6; CDR3 DNA: TGTGCCAGCACCCCCTCCGAGAGCTCCTACGAGCAGTACTTC; CDR3 protein: CASTPSESSYEQYF
D gene: -; clone size: -; J gene: TRBJ2-1; V gene: TRBV18; CDR3 DNA: TGTGCCAGCTCACCACCGATTACCTACAATGAGCAGTTCTTC; CDR3 protein: CASSPPITYNEQFF
D gene: -; clone size: -; J gene: TRBJ1-1; V gene: TRBV19; CDR3 DNA: TGTGCCAGTATCGATGGGGGGCGTAACACTGAAGCTTTCTTT; CDR3 protein: CASIDGGRNTEAFF
D gene: -; clone size: many; J gene: TRBJ1-2; V gene: TRBV5-1; CDR3 DNA: TGCGCCAGCAGCTGGGGGTCGGGTGATGGCTACACCTTC; CDR3 protein: CASSWGSGDGYTF
D gene: TRBD1; clone size: few; J gene: TRBJ2-2; V gene: TRBV15; CDR3 DNA: TGTGCCACCAGCGCAAGGACAGGGGTGTACACCGGGGAGCTGTTTTTT; CDR3 protein: CATSARTGVYTGELFF
D gene: -; clone size: -; J gene: TRBJ2-7; V gene: TRBV7-6; CDR3 DNA: TGTGCCAGCAGCCAGGAAGAGACAGTATCCTACGAGCAGTACTTC; CDR3 protein: CASSQEETVSYEQYF
D gene: -; clone size: -; J gene: TRBJ1-2; V gene: TRBV3-1; CDR3 DNA: TGTGCCAGCAGCCAAGATGAAAACTATGGCTACACCTTC; CDR3 protein: CASSQDENYGYTF
D gene: TRBD2; clone size: few; J gene: TRBJ2-1; V gene: TRBV5-1; CDR3 DNA: TGCGCCAGCAGCCCTCGGCCCCCCGGGACTAGTATAGTCTATGAGCAGTTCTTC; CDR3 protein: CASSPRPPGTSIVYEQFF
D gene: -; clone size: -; J gene: TRBJ1-2; V gene: TRBV3-1; CDR3 DNA: TGTGCCAGCAGCCAAGCCCTCCCGCAGGGGAGGTCTGGCTATGGCTACACCTTC; CDR3 protein: CASSQALPQGRSGYGYTF
D gene: -; clone size: -; J gene: TRBJ1-1; V gene: TRBV29-1; CDR3 DNA: TGCAGCCAAAAAGGGGGGGGAATGACTTTCTTT; CDR3 protein: CSQKGGGMTFF
D gene: -; clone size: many; J gene: TRBJ1-5; V gene: TRBV12-3/TRBV12-4; CDR3 DNA: TGTGCCAGCAGTTTACAGGGTCATCAGCCCCAGCATTTT; CDR3 protein: CASSLQGHQPQHF
D gene: -; clone size: -; J gene: TRBJ2-1; V gene: TRBV9; CDR3 DNA: TGTGCCAGCAGCGTAGAGGAAGGCAATGAGCAGTTCTTC; CDR3 protein: CASSVEEGNEQFF
D gene: -; clone size: few; J gene: TRBJ2-7; V gene: TRBV20-1; CDR3 DNA: TGCAGTGCTAGAGTGCCGGGTCGAGAAGGCTACGAGCAGTACTTC; CDR3 protein: CSARVPGREGYEQYF
D gene: -; clone size: many; J gene: TRBJ2-7; V gene: TRBV5-1; CDR3 DNA: TGCGCCAGCAGCTTGAACAGGGCCTACGAGCAGTACTTC; CDR3 protein: CASSLNRAYEQYF
D gene: TRBD2; clone size: -; J gene: TRBJ2-1; V gene: TRBV29-1; CDR3 DNA: TGCAGCGTTGTACTAGCGGGAGGTAGCAATGAGCAGTTCTTC; CDR3 protein: CSVVLAGGSNEQFF
D gene: TRBD1; clone size: few; J gene: TRBJ1-4; V gene: TRBV7-2; CDR3 DNA: TGTGCCAGCACCCTACTCCAGGGGGGGAGTGAAAAACTGTTTTTT; CDR3 protein: CASTLLQGGSEKLFF